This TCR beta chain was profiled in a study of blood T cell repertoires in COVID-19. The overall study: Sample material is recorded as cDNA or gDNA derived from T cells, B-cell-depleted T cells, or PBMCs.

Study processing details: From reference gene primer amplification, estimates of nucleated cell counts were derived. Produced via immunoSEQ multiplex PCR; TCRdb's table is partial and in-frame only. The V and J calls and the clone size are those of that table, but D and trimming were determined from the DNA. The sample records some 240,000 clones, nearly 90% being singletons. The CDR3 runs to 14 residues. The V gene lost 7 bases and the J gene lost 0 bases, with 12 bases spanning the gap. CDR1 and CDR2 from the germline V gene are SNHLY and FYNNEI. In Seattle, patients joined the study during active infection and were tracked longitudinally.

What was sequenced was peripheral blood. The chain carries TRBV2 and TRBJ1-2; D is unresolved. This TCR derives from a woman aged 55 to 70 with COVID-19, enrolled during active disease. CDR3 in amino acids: CASTQERANYGYTF. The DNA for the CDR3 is TGTGCCAGCACCCAGGAGAGGGCTAACTATGGCTACACCTTC. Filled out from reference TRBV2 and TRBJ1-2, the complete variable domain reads EPEVTQTPSHQVTQMGQEVILRCVPISNHLYFYWYRQILGQKVEFLVSFYNNEISEKSEIFDDQFSVERPDGSNFTLKIRSTKLEDSAMYFCASTQERANYGYTFGSGTRLTVV.